The clone carrying this T cell receptor beta chain was seen a handful of times. Its target is unknown. The sample is drawn from a study of beta chain features in type 1 diabetes. Study-wide results and caveats: Individuals with type 1 diabetes displayed fewer insertions and more deletions at VDJ junctions. Shorter TCRB CDR3s, moderately but significantly so, were found in Type 1 diabetes patients in all four CD4+ subsets.

Since all of the isolated RNA was reverse transcribed, expressed TCRB transcripts were what got sequenced. Method: immunoSEQ multiplex PCR; TCRdb's copy keeps in-frame clones and lacks some. The sample contains a few hundred thousand clones, approximately 13% of which appear only once. What was sequenced was naive CD4+ T cells from blood. The clonotype originates from a woman aged 18-35 years with type 1 diabetes.

CDR3 bases: TGCAGCGTTGTCGGCTTCAGGGGGAACACCGGGGAGCTGTTTTTT. This encodes CSVVGFRGNTGELFF. The chain has TRBV29-1 and TRBJ2-2; D may be TRBD1 (6 bases). The V gene lost 4 bases and the J gene lost 1 base, with 13 bases spanning the gap. The CDR3 is 15 amino acids. CDR1 and CDR2 from the germline V gene are SQVTM and ANQGSEA.